This is a list of T cell receptor beta chains from one sample in a study of technical replicates of blood from a handful of donors. The table came from immunoSEQ multiplex PCR; TCRdb's copy has only in-frame clones and leaves some out. The sample contains over 60,000 clones, roughly 93% of which appear only once. The sequenced material came from T cells isolated from PBMCs. The receptor source for this set is a human donor in good health. Each CDR3 is given with its conserved first and last residue. Each record gives: clone size, D gene, J gene, V gene, CDR3 protein, CDR3 DNA. The D gene is left open where the match is weak. Not all rows give a size; the values are once, few, many and, for expanded clones, a class.

. | . | TRBJ1-1 | TRBV6-5 | CASSWNQGAEAFF | TGTGCCAGCAGTTGGAATCAGGGCGCTGAAGCTTTCTTT
. | TRBD1 | TRBJ2-1 | TRBV7-3 | CASSPHRGGDRGHNEQFF | TGTGCCAGCAGCCCACACAGAGGGGGGGACAGGGGGCACAATGAGCAGTTCTTC
. | . | TRBJ2-2 | TRBV6-5 | CASLTENTGELFF | TGTGCCAGCCTTACAGAGAACACCGGGGAGCTGTTTTTT
. | TRBD1 | TRBJ1-6 | TRBV14 | CASSQDRGLGSPLHF | TGTGCCAGCAGCCAAGACAGGGGGCTAGGTTCACCCCTCCACTTT
. | TRBD2 | TRBJ2-5 | TRBV27 | CASSRTSGDLRGVLYETQYF | TGTGCCAGCAGCCGGACTAGCGGGGACCTGAGAGGGGTCTTGTACGAGACCCAGTACTTC
once | . | TRBJ1-5 | TRBV7-8 | CASSFAGISNQPQHF | TGTGCCAGCAGCTTTGCGGGAATCAGCAATCAGCCCCAGCATTTT
once | TRBD2 | TRBJ2-4 | TRBV25-1 | CASSEWAGTSEKNIQYF | TGTGCCAGCAGTGAATGGGCAGGGACTAGCGAAAAAAACATTCAGTACTTC
. | TRBD2 | TRBJ2-1 | TRBV27 | CASSLVSGGGNEQFF | TGTGCCAGCAGTTTAGTCTCGGGGGGGGGCAATGAGCAGTTCTTC
. | TRBD2 | TRBJ2-1 | TRBV4-2 | CASSQARLAGEDEQFF | TGTGCCAGCAGCCAAGCCCGATTAGCGGGAGAAGATGAGCAGTTCTTC
. | TRBD1 | TRBJ1-1 | TRBV5-6 | CATGTGAGTEAFF | TGTGCCACCGGAACAGGGGCTGGCACTGAAGCTTTCTTT
. | TRBD2 | TRBJ2-7 | TRBV15 | CATSRGLAYEQYF | TGTGCCACCAGCAGGGGACTAGCGTACGAGCAGTACTTC
. | . | TRBJ2-7 | TRBV27 | CASSLKGPLKVYYEQYF | TGTGCCAGCAGTTTGAAGGGGCCGTTAAAAGTCTACTACGAGCAGTACTTC
. | TRBD1 | TRBJ1-1 | TRBV2 | CASSEMGQSMNTEAFF | TGTGCCAGCAGTGAGATGGGACAGTCAATGAACACTGAAGCTTTCTTT
. | . | TRBJ1-4 | TRBV7-2 | CASSRHPGQGGYRAEKLFF | TGTGCCAGCAGCCGACACCCGGGACAAGGGGGATATCGGGCTGAAAAACTGTTTTTT
once | TRBD2 | TRBJ2-5 | TRBV6-1 | CASSELGLAGDQETQYF | TGTGCCAGCAGTGAGCTCGGACTAGCGGGAGACCAAGAGACCCAGTACTTC
. | . | TRBJ2-5 | TRBV6-5 | CASSYSKQEGETQYF | TGTGCCAGCAGTTACTCGAAACAGGAAGGAGAGACCCAGTACTTC
. | . | TRBJ2-5 | TRBV5-4 | CASSRSSQETQYF | TGTGCCAGCAGCCGGAGTTCCCAAGAGACCCAGTACTTC
. | TRBD2 | TRBJ2-7 | TRBV6-6 | CASSSGLANEQYF | TGTGCCAGCAGTTCGGGACTAGCGAACGAGCAGTACTTC
. | TRBD1 | TRBJ1-1 | TRBV27 | CASIYRGRSTEEAFF | TGTGCCAGCATTTACAGGGGTAGGAGCACCGAGGAAGCTTTCTTT
. | TRBD1 | TRBJ1-6 | TRBV5-6 | CASSLGTGAWNSPLHF | TGTGCCAGCAGCTTGGGGACAGGGGCTTGGAATTCACCCCTCCACTTT
. | TRBD2 | TRBJ2-7 | TRBV2 | CASSEAGPGAGGIYEQYF | TGTGCCAGCAGTGAAGCGGGCCCTGGTGCGGGAGGAATCTACGAGCAGTACTTC
. | . | TRBJ1-6 | TRBV19 | CASKRDLISPLHF | TGTGCCAGTAAGCGGGACTTGATTTCACCCCTCCACTTT
. | . | TRBJ2-2 | TRBV28 | CASSSEGVGELFF | TGTGCCAGCAGTTCAGAGGGGGTTGGGGAGCTGTTTTTT
. | TRBD1 | TRBJ1-2 | TRBV2 | CASSVGTATYGYTF | TGTGCCAGCAGTGTAGGGACAGCAACCTATGGCTACACCTTC
once | TRBD1 | TRBJ2-5 | TRBV5-1 | CASSSRQGAWETQYF | TGCGCCAGCAGCTCCCGACAGGGGGCTTGGGAGACCCAGTACTTC
. | TRBD2 | TRBJ2-3 | TRBV7-9 | CASSLGTSGARTDTQYF | TGTGCCAGCAGCTTAGGGACTAGCGGGGCCCGCACAGATACGCAGTATTTT
. | . | TRBJ2-5 | TRBV5-4 | CASSLEGGETQYF | TGTGCCAGCAGCTTGGAGGGGGGGGAGACCCAGTACTTC
. | . | TRBJ2-6 | TRBV18 | CASSFAGFSGANVLTF | TGTGCCAGCTCGTTTGCGGGGTTCTCTGGGGCCAACGTCCTGACTTTC
. | . | TRBJ1-2 | TRBV28 | CASSPPVMGYTF | TGTGCCAGCAGTCCCCCGGTGATGGGCTACACCTTC
. | TRBD2 | TRBJ2-2 | TRBV5-4 | CASSGGGAGGANTGELFF | TGTGCCAGCAGTGGAGGGGGGGCGGGAGGAGCGAACACCGGGGAGCTGTTTTTT
. | . | TRBJ2-7 | TRBV5-1 | CASSGTEEQYF | TGCGCCAGCAGCGGCACAGAAGAGCAGTACTTC
. | . | TRBJ2-7 | TRBV6-6 | CASRLIISSYEQYF | TGTGCCAGCAGGCTAATTATCTCCTCCTACGAGCAGTACTTC
. | TRBD2 | TRBJ2-1 | TRBV2 | CASSGTSGRDYNEQFF | TGTGCCAGCAGTGGGACTAGCGGGAGGGATTACAATGAGCAGTTCTTC
. | TRBD1 | TRBJ1-1 | TRBV15 | CATSTHRGHTEAFF | TGTGCCACCAGCACCCACAGGGGACACACTGAAGCTTTCTTT
. | TRBD1 | TRBJ1-5 | TRBV19 | CASRVSQGIHQPQHF | TGTGCCAGTAGGGTCTCACAGGGGATACATCAGCCCCAGCATTTT
. | . | TRBJ2-7 | TRBV10-3 | CAIRAGDLYEQYF | TGTGCCATCAGAGCAGGGGATCTCTACGAGCAGTACTTC
. | TRBD1 | TRBJ2-1 | TRBV18 | CASSSSRQGRNEQFF | TGTGCCAGCTCATCCTCCCGACAGGGGAGGAATGAGCAGTTCTTC
. | . | TRBJ2-1 | TRBV6-5 | CASSYYLSDEQFF | TGTGCCAGCAGTTATTACCTCTCAGATGAGCAGTTCTTC